A selection of T cell receptor beta chains follows, all from one sample in a study of chemoradiotherapy in HPV16-positive cancers. Sequencing used immunoSEQ multiplex PCR; TCRdb keeps in-frame clones, though not all of them. The sample contains some 29,000 clones, roughly 93% of which appear only once. The sequences come from blood, collected from a patient who underwent chemoradiotherapy. The receptors stem from a human donor with HPV-associated anogenital cancer. Each CDR3 is given with its conserved first and last residue. A D gene is named only where the DNA matches it firmly. Clone size is shown for a subset of rows, as once, few, many or a class of expanded clone.

clone_size	d_call	v_call	j_call	cdr3_aa	cdr3_nt
.	.	TRBV19	TRBJ1-5	CASMGGGKREQPQHF	TGTGCCAGTATGGGTGGGGGGAAAAGGGAGCAGCCCCAGCATTTT
.	TRBD1	TRBV7-2	TRBJ2-3	CASSLGQAPADPYF	TGTGCCAGCAGCTTGGGACAGGCCCCCGCGGATCCGTATTTT
.	.	TRBV19	TRBJ2-1	CASSFESTYNEQFF	TGTGCCAGTTCTTTCGAGTCGACCTACAATGAGCAGTTCTTC
.	TRBD2	TRBV19	TRBJ2-1	CASSHGGRASYNEQFF	TGTGCCAGTAGCCACGGCGGGAGGGCCAGTTACAATGAGCAGTTCTTC
.	.	TRBV18	TRBJ2-2	CASSLRQTPGELFF	TGTGCCAGCTCACTTCGACAGACCCCCGGGGAGCTGTTTTTT
once	TRBD1	TRBV19	TRBJ2-2	CASGLGTGILAGELFF	TGTGCCAGTGGTTTGGGGACAGGGATTTTGGCCGGGGAGCTGTTTTTT
.	TRBD2	TRBV28	TRBJ2-7	CASSLASAGGPQEQYF	TGTGCCAGCAGTTTAGCCTCAGCGGGAGGGCCTCAAGAGCAGTACTTC
few	.	TRBV4-3	TRBJ1-5	CASSQDGQINQPQHF	TGCGCCAGCAGCCAAGATGGGCAGATCAATCAGCCCCAGCATTTT
.	TRBD2	TRBV28	TRBJ2-7	CASSLGTSGYEQYF	TGTGCCAGCAGTTTAGGTACTAGCGGCTACGAGCAGTACTTC
.	.	TRBV28	TRBJ2-6	CASHGSETGANVLTF	TGTGCCAGCCACGGGAGTGAAACTGGGGCCAACGTCCTGACTTTC
.	TRBD1	TRBV7-6	TRBJ2-1	CASSMTGENYNEQFF	TGTGCCAGCAGCATGACAGGGGAGAACTACAATGAGCAGTTCTTC
.	.	TRBV28	TRBJ1-5	CASSLGRAQHF	TGTGCCAGCAGTTTAGGCAGGGCCCAGCATTTT
.	.	TRBV4-1	TRBJ2-7	CASSQLVRKRVPYEQYF	TGCGCCAGCAGCCAGCTTGTCCGGAAGAGGGTCCCCTACGAGCAGTACTTC
.	.	TRBV7-7	TRBJ2-2	CASSPTNTGELFF	TGTGCCAGCAGCCCGACAAACACCGGGGAGCTGTTTTTT
.	TRBD1	TRBV14	TRBJ2-5	CASSHPLGTGRETQYF	TGTGCCAGCAGCCACCCTTTGGGGACAGGGCGGGAGACCCAGTACTTC
.	TRBD1	TRBV27	TRBJ2-7	CASSYQTGGIREQYF	TGTGCCAGCAGTTACCAGACAGGGGGGATACGGGAGCAGTACTTC
.	.	TRBV18	TRBJ2-5	CASSPPAREQETQYF	TGTGCCAGCTCACCACCCGCCAGGGAGCAAGAGACCCAGTACTTC
.	TRBD1	TRBV18	TRBJ1-5	CASSPPTGVYGNQPQHF	TGTGCCAGCTCACCTCCGACAGGGGTTTATGGCAATCAGCCCCAGCATTTT
.	.	TRBV19	TRBJ2-1	CASSIVYNEQFF	TGTGCCAGTAGTATTGTGTACAATGAGCAGTTCTTC
.	.	TRBV10-3	TRBJ1-1	CAISGEGDTEAFF	TGTGCCATCAGTGGGGAGGGGGACACTGAAGCTTTCTTT
.	TRBD1	TRBV6-4	TRBJ2-3	CASSAAGGGTDTQYF	TGTGCCAGCAGTGCGGCAGGGGGTGGCACAGATACGCAGTATTTT
.	.	TRBV9	TRBJ2-1	CASSVGGGHTYNEQFF	TGTGCCAGCAGCGTAGGGGGCGGGCATACCTACAATGAGCAGTTCTTC
.	.	TRBV11-3	TRBJ2-3	CASSLESDTQYF	TGTGCCAGCAGCTTAGAGTCAGATACGCAGTATTTT
few	.	TRBV10-3	TRBJ2-1	CAISVGNEQFF	TGTGCCATCAGTGTGGGGAATGAGCAGTTCTTC
.	TRBD1	TRBV28	TRBJ1-5	CASRKATGFSNQPQHF	TGTGCCAGCAGGAAAGCGACAGGGTTTAGCAATCAGCCCCAGCATTTT
.	.	TRBV4-1	TRBJ2-2	CASSQGGRYTGELFF	TGCGCCAGCAGCCAAGGGGGACGGTACACCGGGGAGCTGTTTTTT
.	TRBD2	TRBV6-5	TRBJ2-3	CASSSTSGTDTQYF	TGTGCCAGCAGTTCGACTAGCGGCACAGATACGCAGTATTTT
.	TRBD1	TRBV7-2	TRBJ1-2	CASSLDRRSYGYTF	TGTGCCAGCAGCTTGGACAGGAGAAGCTATGGCTACACCTTC
.	.	TRBV28	TRBJ2-2	CASSPPIPGFYTGELFF	TGTGCCAGCAGTCCCCCAATTCCGGGTTTCTACACCGGGGAGCTGTTTTTT
.	.	TRBV5-5	TRBJ1-1	CASSLAVRGFEAFF	TGTGCCAGCAGCTTGGCTGTCAGGGGCTTTGAAGCTTTCTTT
.	.	TRBV7-2	TRBJ1-1	CASSLGLMNTEAFF	TGTGCCAGCAGCTTGGGCCTCATGAACACTGAAGCTTTCTTT